This TCR beta chain is from a study of cytomegalovirus exposure and HLA in healthy donors. Germline CDR1 LNHDA, CDR2 SQIVND (reference sequence). Losses at the gene ends were 8 bases for V and 5 bases for J; bases not matched to a gene: 9. CDR3 length: 13 residues. PCR involved 60 Vbeta and 13 Jbeta primers. Produced via immunoSEQ multiplex PCR; TCRdb's table is partial and in-frame only. The profile shows fewer than 150,000 clones, 70% to 80% of them singletons. Sequencing was done on a sample of PBMCs. The origin of this receptor is a woman aged 40 to 50 in good health and CMV-seropositive. The rearrangement joins TRBV19 to TRBJ2-7, with 7 positions matching TRBD1. DNA of the CDR3: TGTGCCAGTTCGACAGGGCCCTTGGACGAGCAGTACTTC. Its translation is CASSTGPLDEQYF.